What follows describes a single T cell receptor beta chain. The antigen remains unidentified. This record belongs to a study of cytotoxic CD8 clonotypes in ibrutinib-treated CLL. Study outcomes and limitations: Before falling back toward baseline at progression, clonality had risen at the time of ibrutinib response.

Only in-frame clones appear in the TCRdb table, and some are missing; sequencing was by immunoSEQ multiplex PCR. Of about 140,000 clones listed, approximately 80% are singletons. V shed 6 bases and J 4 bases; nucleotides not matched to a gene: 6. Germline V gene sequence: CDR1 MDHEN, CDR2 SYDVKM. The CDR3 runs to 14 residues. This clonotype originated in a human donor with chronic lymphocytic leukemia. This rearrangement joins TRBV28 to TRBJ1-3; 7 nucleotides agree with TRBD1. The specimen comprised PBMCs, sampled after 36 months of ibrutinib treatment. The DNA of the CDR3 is TGTGCCAGCAGCTATGACAGGGTCGGAAACACCATATATTTT. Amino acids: CASSYDRVGNTIYF. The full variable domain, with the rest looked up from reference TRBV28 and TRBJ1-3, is DVKVTQSSRYLVKRTGEKVFLECVQDMDHENMFWYRQDPGLGLRLIYFSYDVKMKEKGDIPEGYSVSREKKERFSLILESASTNQTSMYLCASSYDRVGNTIYFGEGSWLTVV.